There are a few counts of the clone carrying this T cell receptor beta chain. The antigen remains unidentified. Unique molecular identifiers were used to barcode this TCRbeta library. Each CDR3 protein is one row after TCRdb ran MiXCR on the PCR reads. The repertoire holds just over 950,000 distinct CDR3 sequences, with around 30% as singletons. This sample stems from a study of T-cell reconstitution after alpha-beta-depleted transplantation in children. The study's findings and limits: As was reported, about two months after transplant, alpha-beta T cells came from several hundred expanded graft clones.

V shed 8 bases and J 2 bases; nucleotides not matched to a gene: 5. Per germline, CDR1 LNHNV and CDR2 YYDKDF (reference sequence). The CDR3 is 14 amino acids. The sequencing here drew on PBMCs, mostly from graft donor cells, taken 360 days after TCRalphabeta/CD19-depleted stem cell transplant. The sequence was collected from a boy in the first two years of life who had a stem cell transplant for SCID, so the T cells may come from the graft donor. This chain uses TRBV15 with TRBJ2-3; 9 nucleotides align to TRBD1. CDR3 sequence reads: CATLDRGDTDTQYF. CDR3 coding DNA: TGTGCCACCCTCGACAGGGGGGACACAGATACGCAGTATTTT.